This T cell receptor beta chain was documented in a study of quantifying T cell responses using KT2 cells. Study as a whole: RNA was reverse transcribed with TCR alpha and beta constant-region primers. Estimated efficiency of the T4 ligation step was above 9.5% under optimum conditions.

The cDNA 3' end received a ligated oligonucleotide with a UMI. An equimolar mix of RC1.1 and RC1.2 primed the beta chain across TRBC1 and TRBC2. TCRdb reanalysed the UMI-ligation and nested PCR reads using MiXCR and keeps one entry per CDR3 protein. Here the sample spans over 55,000 distinct CDR3 sequences, about 12% being singletons. KT2, a clone with a known TCR, was spiked into unfractionated PBMC. Fixed numbers of PBMC received varying amounts of KT2 cells. On this clonotype: Its antigen is still unknown.

V was trimmed by 0 bases and J by 3 bases, leaving 12 bases between them. The germline CDR1 and CDR2 sequences are GTSNPN and SVGIG (reference sequence). The CDR3 covers 14 residues. Findings and limits, study-wide: Even the lowest spike-in, about one KT2 cell per 100,000 PBMC, yielded detectable KT2 sequences.

The sample taken for sequencing was PBMCs spiked with cells of the T cell clone KT2. This TCR was sampled from a human donor. The rearrangement uses TRBV30 and TRBJ2-7, with TRBD2 as a possible D gene (5 bases). CDR3 loop: CAWSVLGDNYEQYF. The CDR3 nucleotides are TGTGCCTGGAGTGTTCTCGGGGATAACTACGAGCAGTACTTC.